A single T cell receptor beta chain is shown here with its context. What it binds is unknown. The PBMCs had their origin in 7.5 to 10 ml of fresh peripheral blood. Amplified TCR beta CDR3 regions came from RNA transcripts. HTBI primers were employed in a first-round RT-PCR of the TCR CDR3. TCRdb re-analysed the multiplex PCR reads in MiXCR, keeping a single row per CDR3 protein. The sample yields more than 350,000 distinct CDR3 sequences, approximately 16% seen once. The data were obtained in a study of T cells in Graves' hyperthyroidism and ophthalmopathy. Study-wide results and caveats: Model output signaled ophthalmopathy a median approximately 6 months ahead of onset.

The ends were cut back, 8 bases at V and 0 bases at J, with 17 bases in the middle. Looked up from germline, CDR1 is MNHNS and CDR2 is SASEGT. The CDR3 runs 16 residues. This TCR was recovered from an older woman with Graves' ophthalmopathy. The chain carries TRBV6-1 and TRBJ2-1; D gene unclear. Sequencing was carried out using blood. The CDR3 loop reads CASGHLRRSSYNEQFF. CDR3 coding DNA: TGTGCCAGCGGCCACTTGAGACGTAGCTCCTACAATGAGCAGTTCTTC.